This T cell receptor (beta chain) was recorded in a study of regulatory T cells in long-lasting Graves disease. Study results and limitations: Favoring TRBV28, TRBJ1-2 and TRBJ2-5 was a feature seen in persistent disease. Newly diagnosed patients shared 850 to 1,000 public clonotypes; persistent patients shared a few thousand.

Germline V gives CDR1 MDHEN, CDR2 SYDVKM. J was trimmed by 7 bases and V by 4 bases; bases with no gene match: 9. The CDR3 has 15 amino acids. iRepertoire HTBI primers and Arm-PCR of CDR3 regions built TCR beta libraries. From the multiplex PCR reads, TCRdb called clonotypes with MiXCR, one entry per CDR3 protein. The sample shows 420,000 or so distinct CDR3 sequences, 16% of them seen only once. Time point denoted: newly diagnosed GD, antithyroid drugs for less than 3 months. Preparation of the TCR library used RNA extracted from PBMCs. In its sample, this clonotype was seen many times. Its matching antigen is unknown. These data were also reused for a study on T cells in Graves' hyperthyroidism and ophthalmopathy.

This receptor was obtained from a woman aged 18-35 years with Graves disease. The genes are TRBV28 and TRBJ2-2; 7 bases are a match to TRBD2. The sample was peripheral blood mononuclear cells (PBMCs), taken at new diagnosis, from a patient treated with antithyroid drugs. CDR3 loop: CASSWEGLFNGELFF. The CDR3 DNA follows: TGTGCCAGCAGTTGGGAGGGCCTTTTCAACGGGGAGCTGTTTTTT.